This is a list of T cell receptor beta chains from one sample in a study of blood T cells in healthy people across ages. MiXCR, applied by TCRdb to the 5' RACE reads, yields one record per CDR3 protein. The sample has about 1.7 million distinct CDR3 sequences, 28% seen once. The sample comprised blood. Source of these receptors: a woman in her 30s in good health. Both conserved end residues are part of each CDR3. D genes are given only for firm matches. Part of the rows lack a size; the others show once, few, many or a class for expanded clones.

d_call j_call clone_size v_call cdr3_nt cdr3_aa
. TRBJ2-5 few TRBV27 TGTGCCAGCAGTTTATCGTGGCAGGGGCAAGAGACCCAGTACTTC CASSLSWQGQETQYF
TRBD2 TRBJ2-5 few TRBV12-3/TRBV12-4 TGTGCCAGCAGTTTTAAGGCAATTCGGGGCGGGGGAGAGACCCAGTACTTC CASSFKAIRGGGETQYF
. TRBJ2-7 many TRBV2 TGTGCCAGCAGCGGGCAGGGGACCTACGAGCAGTACTTC CASSGQGTYEQYF
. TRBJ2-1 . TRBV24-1 TGTGCCACCAGTGATCCCGTTAGGGCCCAGGGGATGGACAATGAGCAGTTCTTC CATSDPVRAQGMDNEQFF
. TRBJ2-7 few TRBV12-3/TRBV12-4 TGTGCCAGCAGTTGGGGGCAGGACGAGCAGTACTTC CASSWGQDEQYF
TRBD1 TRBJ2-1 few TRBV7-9 TGTGCCAGCAGCCTTACGACAGGGACCAATGAGCAGTTCTTC CASSLTTGTNEQFF
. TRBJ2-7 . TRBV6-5 TGTGCCAGCAGTTACTCGGGCCTTTCCTGCGAGCAGTACTTC CASSYSGLSCEQYF
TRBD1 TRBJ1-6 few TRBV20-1 TGCAGTGCTAGACCGGACAGGGAAAGCTCACCCCTCCACTTT CSARPDRESSPLHF
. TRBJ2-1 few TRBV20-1 TGCAGTGCTAGAGATCTGGACAGAACCTACAATGAGCAGTTCTTC CSARDLDRTYNEQFF
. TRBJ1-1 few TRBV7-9 TGTGCCAGCAGCTCACGGGGGGGCCGGACTGAAGCTTTCTTT CASSSRGGRTEAFF
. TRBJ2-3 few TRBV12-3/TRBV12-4 TGTGCCAGCACCAACAGGGGCACAGATACGCAGTATTTT CASTNRGTDTQYF
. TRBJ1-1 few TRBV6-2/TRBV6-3 TGTGCCAGCAGTTACTCGTTTTGGGCAGTAAACACTGAAGCTTTCTTT CASSYSFWAVNTEAFF
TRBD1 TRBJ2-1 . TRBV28 TGTGCCATCCTAGGACAGGTTCGGAATGAGCAGTTCTTC CAILGQVRNEQFF
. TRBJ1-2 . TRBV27 TGTGCCAGCAGTTTATCGGGCATAGATGGGGGCTACACCTTC CASSLSGIDGGYTF
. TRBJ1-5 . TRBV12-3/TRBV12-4 TGTGCCAGCAGTGCCGCGGAGTATAGCAATCAGCCCCAGCATTTT CASSAAEYSNQPQHF
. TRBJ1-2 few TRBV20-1 TGCAGTGCTATTGACAGGTCGAAGGGCTACACCTTC CSAIDRSKGYTF
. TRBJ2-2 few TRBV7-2 TGTGCCAGCAGCTTGTCGGCAGGGGACACCGGGGAGCTGTTTTTT CASSLSAGDTGELFF
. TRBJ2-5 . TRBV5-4 TGTGCCAGCAGCTGGATGGGGGCCGGCCAAGAGACCCAGTACTTC CASSWMGAGQETQYF
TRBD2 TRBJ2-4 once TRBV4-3 TGCGCCAGCAGCCAGGATAGCGGGAGGACGAACATTCAGTACTTC CASSQDSGRTNIQYF
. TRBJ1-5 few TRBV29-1 TGCAGCGTGGCAGGATATGGGGGTAGCAATCAGCCCCAGCATTTT CSVAGYGGSNQPQHF
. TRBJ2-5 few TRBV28 TGTGCCAGCCACCCGCATAACTTAGCAGACAAAGAGACCCAGTACTTC CASHPHNLADKETQYF
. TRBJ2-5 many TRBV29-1 TGCAGCGTTCAAGCCCACGGCTCCCAGGAGACCCAGTACTTC CSVQAHGSQETQYF
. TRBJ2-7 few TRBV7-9 TGTGCCAGCAGCACCTCCGGGACGTCGACACCCTACGAGCAGTACTTC CASSTSGTSTPYEQYF
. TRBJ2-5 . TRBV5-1 TGCGCCAGCAGCCCGCTAAACCAAGAGACCCAGTACTTC CASSPLNQETQYF
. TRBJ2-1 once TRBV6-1 TGTGCCAGCAGTGATTGGCAGGGGGGCAATGAGCAGTTCTTC CASSDWQGGNEQFF